A single sample gave rise to the 26 T cell receptor beta chains below, sequenced in a study of control samples from healthy donors and cancer patients (dated by TCRdb to about 2020). To prepare the library, the immunoSEQ multiplex PCR assay was applied. Imported from immuneACCESS, the table was reduced by TCRdb to in-frame sequences with V and J called. These copies leave out some clones; in studies compared against another copy, an unresolved V gene accounts for under half, and the cause of the remainder is not known. For this sample there are 400,000 to 500,000 clones; over 75% appear just once. Around 6.5% of the sample lies in the top ten. Sequenced: PBMCs. These receptors were obtained from a man aged 35 to 55 with head and neck cancer.

The rearrangement links TRBV27 to TRBJ2-7, with 9 bases lining up with TRBD2. Trimming removed 6 bases from V and 4 bases from J; junction bases left unmatched: 10. CDR1 and CDR2 from the germline V gene are MNHEY and SMNVEV (reference sequence). CDR3 length equals 15 residues. The CDR3 sequence: CASSPGLAPEYEQYF. The CDR3 DNA follows: TGTGCCAGCAGCCCGGGACTAGCCCCTGAGTACGAGCAGTACTTC.

This chain uses TRBV18 with TRBJ1-1; no definite D call. Per the germline V gene, CDR1 is KGHSH and CDR2 is LQKENI. The CDR3 is 14 residues long. Trimming took off 3 bases at V and 1 base at J, with 9 bases between the two ends. CDR3 DNA: TGTGCCAGCTCACCCCTGGGTAAGAACACTGAAGCTTTCTTT. Residues: CASSPLGKNTEAFF.

This chain joins TRBV6-2 or TRBV6-3 and TRBJ2-7; no firm D call. V was pared by 9 bases and J by 4 bases, with 13 bases between. The CDR3 contains 12 residues. The V gene's germline CDR1 is MNHEY and CDR2 SVGEGT. CDR3 nucleotides: TGTGCCAGTAGCAAAACGCGGTACGAGCAGTACTTC. Encoded protein: CASSKTRYEQYF.

The V gene is TRBV2, the J gene TRBJ1-1; tentatively, D is TRBD1 (6 bases). V gave up 7 bases and J gave up 5 bases, with 11 bases separating them. Germline CDR1 is SNHLY and CDR2 is FYNNEI. The CDR3 has 12 residues. The CDR3 is CASTRQATEAFF. The CDR3 DNA follows: TGTGCCAGCACCAGACAGGCAACTGAAGCTTTCTTT.

The chain recombines TRBV20-1 with TRBJ1-2; D is uncertain. With 3 bases removed from V and 4 bases from J, the gap between germline ends came to 18 bases. The CDR3 loop spans 15 amino acids. Germline V gene lookup returns CDR1 DFQATT and CDR2 SNEGSKA (reference sequence). The CDR3 DNA reads as TGCAGTGCTAGTCAAGAAGGAGGGTTTGGCTATGGCTACACCTTC. Translation gives CSASQEGGFGYGYTF.

J is TRBJ2-7 and V is TRBV7-9; D is perhaps TRBD2 (7 bases). Trimming took off 5 bases at V and 6 bases at J, with 14 bases between the two ends. Germline lookup yields CDR1 SEHNR and CDR2 FQNEAQ (reference sequence). This CDR3 comprises 13 residues. In nucleotides, the CDR3 is TGTGCCAGCAGCCCTACGGGGGGCACCGAGCAGTACTTC. Encoded protein: CASSPTGGTEQYF.

This chain links TRBV28 with TRBJ1-5; TRBD1 matches at 8 bases. V lost 6 bases and J lost 2; bases outside the gene matches: 9. Germline values: CDR1 MDHEN, CDR2 SYDVKM. The CDR3 has 16 amino acids. CDR3 in amino acids: CASRTRTGMGNQPQHF. The CDR3 DNA sequence: TGTGCCAGCAGAACCCGGACAGGGATGGGCAATCAGCCCCAGCATTTT. Together with reference TRBV28 and TRBJ1-5, the CDR3 gives the full variable domain: DVKVTQSSRYLVKRTGEKVFLECVQDMDHENMFWYRQDPGLGLRLIYFSYDVKMKEKGDIPEGYSVSREKKERFSLILESASTNQTSMYLCASRTRTGMGNQPQHFGDGTRLSIL.

The V call is TRBV7-9, the J call TRBJ2-2; D is possibly TRBD1 or TRBD2 (6 bases each). V was trimmed by 5 bases and J by 2 bases, leaving 15 bases between them. This CDR3 has 16 amino acids. CDR1 and CDR2 (germline): SEHNR, FQNEAQ (reference sequence). CDR3 sequence (DNA): TGTGCCAGCAGCCCCTGGGGGGCCGCAAACACCGGGGAGCTGTTTTTT. This codes for CASSPWGAANTGELFF.

The genes are TRBV2 and TRBJ2-7; 13 positions agree with TRBD2. This CDR3 comprises 13 residues. V shed 10 bases and J 7 bases; nucleotides not matched to a gene: 7. CDR1 SNHLY and CDR2 FYNNEI come from the germline V gene. The CDR3 bases are TGTGCCACCGGGACTAGCGGGGTCGGGGAGCAGTACTTC. It yields the protein CATGTSGVGEQYF.

The chain combines TRBV7-9 with TRBJ1-1; D gene uncertain. Trimming stripped 8 bases from V and 11 bases from J, with 15 bases between. CDR1 is SEHNR and CDR2 is FQNEAQ in the germline V gene (reference sequence). This CDR3 region has 11 residues. The CDR3 coding sequence is TGTGCCAGCGGTGAGGGCTTAACCGCTTTCTTT. Residues: CASGEGLTAFF.

The rearrangement joins TRBV7-2 to TRBJ2-5; 7 nucleotides agree with TRBD2. Germline trimming cut 5 bases from V and 5 bases from J; bases unmatched to any gene: 8. This CDR3 is 14 amino acids long. CDR1 is SGHTA and CDR2 is FQGNSA in the germline V gene. The CDR3 loop is CASSAGLGGETQYF. The CDR3 DNA is TGTGCCAGCAGCGCGGGACTGGGGGGGGAGACCCAGTACTTC.

The gene calls are TRBV6-2 or TRBV6-3 and TRBJ1-5; TRBD1 matches at 9 bases. The J segment lost 5 bases and the V segment lost 0 bases, leaving 11 bases of the junction unmatched. The CDR3 consists of 18 residues. Germline V gives CDR1 MNHEY, CDR2 SVGEGT. The CDR3 nucleotides read TGTGCCAGCAGTTACTCTTGGACCCTGGACAGGGGTCATCAGCCCCAGCATTTT. Amino acids: CASSYSWTLDRGHQPQHF.

This clone was recorded once. The chain employs TRBV15 and TRBJ1-5; no firm D call. There are 12 residues in the CDR3. Germline-derived CDR1 and CDR2 are LNHNV and YYDKDF (reference sequence). The V end lost 5 bases, the J end lost 7 bases, and 9 bases lay between the germline ends. CDR3 nucleotide sequence: TGTGCCACCAGCGGCCGTTGGCAGCCCCAGCATTTT. It yields the protein CATSGRWQPQHF. Together with reference TRBV15 and TRBJ1-5, the CDR3 gives the full variable domain: DAMVIQNPRYQVTQFGKPVTLSCSQTLNHNVMYWYQQKSSQAPKLLFHYYDKDFNNEADTPDNFQSRRPNTSFCFLDIRSPGLGDTAMYLCATSGRWQPQHFGDGTRLSIL.

This chain's CDR3 is CASSFRTSGGGETQYF. CDR3 DNA: TGTGCCAGCAGCTTCCGGACTAGCGGGGGGGGAGAGACCCAGTACTTC. The chain uses TRBV5-6 and TRBJ2-5; 15 bases fit TRBD2. This CDR3 region has 16 residues. CDR1 is SGHDT and CDR2 is YYEEEE in the germline V gene. V dropped 2 bases and J dropped 4; count of bases not matched to a gene: 3.

This chain links TRBV10-3 with TRBJ1-5, with TRBD1 matching 11 bases. The CDR3 length is 17 residues. V shed 3 bases and J 4 bases; nucleotides not matched to a gene: 8. Germline V gene data show CDR1 as ENHRY and CDR2 as SYGVKD. The CDR3 coding sequence is TGTGCCATCAGTGATAGAGGACAGGGGGCGCGAAATCAGCCCCAGCATTTT. Its translation: CAISDRGQGARNQPQHF.

This clone came up once. The chain couples TRBV27 to TRBJ1-5; tentatively, D is TRBD1 (5 bases). CDR3 size: 15 residues. Germline loops: CDR1 MNHEY, CDR2 SMNVEV (reference sequence). The V and J ends lost 4 bases and 2 bases respectively, with 12 bases between them. The CDR3 nucleotides read TGTGCCAGCAGTTCGGGACTGCGGGGCAATCAGCCCCAGCATTTT. Residues: CASSSGLRGNQPQHF.

The rearrangement links TRBV11-2 to TRBJ1-1; no clear D. The V gene lost 8 bases and the J gene lost 0 bases, with 4 bases spanning the gap. CDR1 SGHAT and CDR2 FQNNGV come from the germline V gene. The CDR3 contains 11 residues. Here the CDR3 DNA reads TGTGCCAGCGGTATGAACACTGAAGCTTTCTTT. Its translation is CASGMNTEAFF.

The V and J genes are TRBV2 and TRBJ2-7; TRBD1 matches at 9 bases. CDR1 is SNHLY, CDR2 FYNNEI, per germline. V lost 6 bases to trimming and J lost 5 bases; unmatched junction nucleotides: 11. The CDR3 length is 15 residues. As DNA, the CDR3 is TGTGCCAGCAGCAGTAGCCGGGACAGGGTTGACGAGCAGTACTTC. Translating gives CASSSSRDRVDEQYF.

This clone was found once. The CDR3 bases are TGCGCCAGCAGTCAGAGAGGCAAACACATCTACGAGCAGTACTTC. Encoded protein: CASSQRGKHIYEQYF. This chain uses TRBV23-1 with TRBJ2-7; D is ambiguous. TRBV23-1 is filed as an ORF, its function uncertain. The CDR3 runs to 15 residues. The V end was cut by 3 bases, the J end by 3 bases, with 15 bases between.

In regard to this clone: At one of its ends the junction is not consistent with the germline gene, which may arise from a read error. The rearrangement uses TRBV7-7 and TRBJ2-5, with TRBD2 matching 10 bases. Germline CDR1 reads SSHAT; CDR2 reads FNYEAQ (reference sequence). CDR3 size: 15 residues. The DNA for the CDR3 is TGTGCTAGCAGCTACACTAGCGGGGTTAAGGAGACCCAGTACTTC. Protein: CASSYTSGVKETQYF.

V gene TRBV7-8 combines with J gene TRBJ2-5; D is uncertain. The length of the CDR3 is 13 residues. Deletions cut 1 base from V and 2 bases from J, with 5 bases between. Germline V gives CDR1 SGHVS, CDR2 FQNEAQ. CDR3 DNA: TGTGCCAGCAGCTTAGGGCGTCAAGAGACCCAGTACTTC. Translating it yields CASSLGRQETQYF.

The J gene is TRBJ2-7, the V gene TRBV30; D not resolved. The germline gives CDR1 GTSNPN, CDR2 SVGIG (reference sequence). V was cut by 5 bases and J by 5 bases, with 13 bases left in between. This CDR3 comprises 12 residues. The CDR3 region has the DNA TGTGCCTGGGACTTAAAATTCGACGAGCAGTACTTC. Its translation: CAWDLKFDEQYF.

V and J are TRBV9 and TRBJ1-2; 8 nucleotides align to TRBD1. V lost 5 bases and J lost 4; bases outside the gene matches: 10. The germline gives CDR1 SGDLS, CDR2 YYNGEE. This CDR3 spans 15 amino acids. The chain's CDR3 is CASSQPHRGTYGYTF. The CDR3 DNA reads as TGTGCCAGCAGTCAGCCTCACAGGGGGACCTATGGCTACACCTTC.

The gene calls are TRBV18 and TRBJ1-1; 8 bases match TRBD1. CDR1 and CDR2 from the germline V gene are KGHSH and LQKENI. The V gene end was trimmed by 2 bases and the J gene end by 5 bases; junction bases not matched to a gene: 10. The CDR3 runs to 16 residues. The CDR3 DNA sequence: TGTGCCAGCTCACCAAATGGACAGGGCAGCGGGACTGAAGCTTTCTTT. It encodes CASSPNGQGSGTEAFF.

The rearrangement joins TRBV9 to TRBJ2-7; D is unclear. This CDR3 comprises 13 residues. Germline loops: CDR1 SGDLS, CDR2 YYNGEE. V lost 0 bases and J lost 4, with 8 bases in between. The CDR3 spells CASSVGADYEQYF. The CDR3 region has the DNA TGTGCCAGCAGCGTAGGGGCAGATTACGAGCAGTACTTC.

The rearrangement joins TRBV14 to TRBJ1-5; no reliable D call. The ends were cut back, 4 bases at V and 7 bases at J, with 11 bases in the middle. CDR1 is SGHDN and CDR2 is FVKESK in the germline V gene. CDR3 length: 13 amino acids. CDR3 sequence reads: CASSRGGYQPQHF. The CDR3 DNA reads TGTGCCAGCAGCCGAGGAGGATACCAGCCCCAGCATTTT.